This T cell receptor beta chain was retrieved from a study of blood T cell repertoires in COVID-19. Study-level background: Acute and convalescent COVID-19 samples came from the United States, Italy and Spain. Sources were T cells, B-cell-depleted T cells, or PBMCs; the material itself was cDNA or gDNA.

The ends were cut back, 5 bases at V and 3 bases at J, with 14 bases in the middle. Germline V gene sequence: CDR1 MGHDK, CDR2 SYGVNS. The length of the CDR3 is 15 residues. Those enrolled, adults aged roughly 18 to 100 years, came from around 24 US areas. Either two negative PCRs, clearance, or symptom resolution qualified Cohort 3 donors as recovered. The repertoire was sequenced with immunoSEQ multiplex PCR; TCRdb's copy has only in-frame clones and lacks some. The table shows just over 300,000 clones, with approximately 85% occurring only once. The receptor comes from a man aged 25-45 years who had recovered from COVID-19. Material for sequencing was PBMCs or T cells enriched from blood (not recorded which). This sequence joins TRBV25-1 and TRBJ1-5; TRBD1 might be the D (6 bases). Written as DNA, the CDR3 is TGTGCCAGCAGTTCCTCGGACAGTTTCAATCAGCCCCAGCATTTT. Translation gives CASSSSDSFNQPQHF.